Shown below are 10 T cell receptor beta chains from a single sample sequenced in a study of cytomegalovirus exposure and HLA in healthy donors. The method was immunoSEQ multiplex PCR; TCRdb's version includes in-frame clones alone and lacks a portion of them. The table has some 130,000 clones, approximately 84% seen once. Sequencing was carried out using PBMCs. The receptor set was obtained from a woman under 40 in good health and CMV-seronegative.

The CDR3 DNA reads as TGTGCCAGCAGTGAAGGGTGGGGGGGCCGAGAGACCCAGTACTTC. This encodes CASSEGWGGRETQYF. This chain joins TRBV25-1 and TRBJ2-5, with D possibly matching TRBD2 (7 bases). The V and J ends lost 2 bases and 4 bases respectively, with 14 bases between them. The CDR3 runs to 15 residues. CDR1 and CDR2 (germline): MGHDK, SYGVNS.

V gene TRBV19 combines with J gene TRBJ1-1, with 10 bases lining up with TRBD1. V shed 3 bases and J 5 bases; nucleotides not matched to a gene: 3. This CDR3 has 14 residues. Germline loops: CDR1 LNHDA, CDR2 SQIVND (reference sequence). CDR3 sequence reads: CASSIRTGGTEAFF. For the CDR3, the DNA is TGTGCCAGTAGTATCCGGACAGGGGGGACTGAAGCTTTCTTT. The full variable domain, rest sourced from reference TRBV19 and TRBJ1-1, is DGGITQSPKYLFRKEGQNVTLSCEQNLNHDAMYWYRQDPGQGLRLIYYSQIVNDFQKGDIAEGYSVSREKKESFPLTVTSAQKNPTAFYLCASSIRTGGTEAFFGQGTRLTVV.

This sequence joins TRBV23-1 and TRBJ2-2; the D gene is possibly TRBD2 (5 bases). TRBV23-1 is labeled an ORF, and its function is uncertain. V was cut by 0 bases and J by 5 bases, with 7 bases left in between. The CDR3 is made up of 14 amino acids. The CDR3 region is CASSQSSGTGELFF. The CDR3 coding sequence is TGCGCCAGCAGTCAATCTTCGGGGACCGGGGAGCTGTTTTTT.

The chain couples TRBV4-2 to TRBJ1-2; 8 bases line up with TRBD1. V gave up 0 bases and J gave up 6 bases; unmatched junction bases: 15. In germline, CDR1 is LGHNA, CDR2 YNFKEQ. The CDR3 length is 18 residues. The CDR3 loop reads CASSQDQDRVGISDGYTF. The DNA of the CDR3 is TGTGCCAGCAGCCAAGATCAGGACAGGGTCGGGATATCGGATGGCTACACCTTC.

V usage is TRBV2 and J usage is TRBJ1-3; 8 bases are a match to TRBD1. The germline V gene has CDR1 SNHLY and CDR2 FYNNEI. CDR3 length equals 15 residues. With 6 bases clipped from V and 4 bases from J, the junction kept 8 bases outside the gene matches. The DNA of the CDR3 is TGTGCCAGCAGGGACAGGGCGAACAGAGGAAACACCATATATTTT. Residues: CASRDRANRGNTIYF.

This clone was observed once. This rearrangement joins TRBV6-1 to TRBJ2-3, with D tentatively TRBD2 (5 bases). Germline CDR1 MNHNS, CDR2 SASEGT. This CDR3 spans 15 amino acids. V lost 6 bases and J 0 bases, leaving 13 bases between the germline ends. CDR3 residues: CASRVSGSSTDTQYF. The DNA for the CDR3 is TGTGCCAGCAGGGTGAGCGGCTCTAGCACAGATACGCAGTATTTT.

The gene calls are TRBV10-1 and TRBJ2-7, with unresolved D. The germline gives CDR1 WNHNN, CDR2 SYGVQD (reference sequence). The V and J ends lost 8 bases and 1 base respectively, with 9 bases between them. This CDR3 has 12 residues. CDR3 region: CASLNKSYEQYF. In DNA, the CDR3 is TGCGCCAGCCTCAACAAATCCTACGAGCAGTACTTC.

This chain's CDR3 is CAWTDRGREKLFF. CDR3 nucleotides: TGTGCCTGGACCGACAGGGGGCGTGAAAAACTGTTTTTT. The rearrangement uses TRBV30 and TRBJ1-4, with TRBD1 matching 10 bases. The length of the CDR3 is 13 residues. Trimming removed 4 bases from V and 7 bases from J; junction bases left unmatched: 3. Germline V gene data show CDR1 as GTSNPN and CDR2 as SVGIG (reference sequence).

V and J are TRBV7-2 and TRBJ2-7; maybe TRBD2 (7 bases). Trimming took 10 bases from V and 0 from J, leaving 16 bases between them. CDR1 is SGHTA, CDR2 FQGNSA, per germline. The CDR3 covers 14 residues. The CDR3 coding sequence is TGTGCCACCTCGGCGGGGGCGAGCTCCTACGAGCAGTACTTC. Its protein product is CATSAGASSYEQYF. Drawing the rest from reference TRBV7-2 and TRBJ2-7, the complete variable domain is GAGVSQSPSNKVTEKGKDVELRCDPISGHTALYWYRQSLGQGLEFLIYFQGNSAPDKSGLPSDRFSAERTGGSVSTLTIQRTQQEDSAVYLCATSAGASSYEQYFGPGTRLTVT.

The rearrangement joins TRBV9 to TRBJ2-2; 8 bases are a match to TRBD1. There are 15 residues in the CDR3. J lost 3 bases, V lost 4 bases, and 5 bases had no gene match. CDR1 and CDR2 from the germline V gene are SGDLS and YYNGEE. CDR3 bases: TGTGCCAGCAGCCGACAGGGGCCCGACACCGGGGAGCTGTTTTTT. Its protein product is CASSRQGPDTGELFF.